This TCR beta chain was profiled in a study of T cell responses to AZD1222 COVID-19 vaccine. Study-wide results and caveats: Mostly white British, mostly female donors; authors suggested clonal diversity may be underestimated. Just a handful of AZD1222 recipients tested seropositive at baseline.

This clone was seen once. Its antigen remains unidentified. Produced via immunoSEQ multiplex PCR; TCRdb's table is partial and in-frame only. The sample holds 85,000 to 110,000 clones; 90% to 95% are singletons and the top ten take 45% to 50%. The CDR3 is 20 amino acids. V was trimmed by 2 bases and J by 1 base, leaving 27 bases between them. CDR1 and CDR2 (germline): SGDLS, YYNGEE. The chain has TRBV9 and TRBJ2-5; unclear D gene. Sample: peripheral blood, taken on day 0 of AZD1222 vaccination. The clonotype was recovered from an adult in good health. CDR3 protein: CASSVSTIPFVGVGQETQYF. The CDR3 DNA reads as TGTGCCAGCAGCGTTTCTACGATTCCTTTTGTCGGTGTGGGCCAAGAGACCCAGTACTTC.